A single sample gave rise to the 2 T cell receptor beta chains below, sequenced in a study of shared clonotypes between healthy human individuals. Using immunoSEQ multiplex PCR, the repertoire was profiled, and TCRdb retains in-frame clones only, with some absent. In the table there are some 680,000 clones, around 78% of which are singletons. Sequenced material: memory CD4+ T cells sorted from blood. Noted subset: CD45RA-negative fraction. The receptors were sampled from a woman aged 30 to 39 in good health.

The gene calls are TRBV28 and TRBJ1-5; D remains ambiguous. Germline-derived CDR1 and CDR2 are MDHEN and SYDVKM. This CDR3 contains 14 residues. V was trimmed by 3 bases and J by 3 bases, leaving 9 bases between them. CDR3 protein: CASSFGVTNQPQHF. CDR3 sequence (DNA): TGTGCCAGCAGTTTCGGGGTTACCAATCAGCCCCAGCATTTT.

Here the CDR3 DNA reads TGTGCCAGCAGCTACCGAGGGGGACTAGCGAGCGAGCAGTACTTC. Translated: CASSYRGGLASEQYF. The chain joins TRBV7-3 to TRBJ2-7, with 10 bases lining up with TRBD2. The CDR3 runs to 15 residues. V dropped 4 bases and J dropped 6; count of bases not matched to a gene: 9. The germline V gene encodes CDR1 SGHTA and CDR2 FQGTGA. The whole variable domain, filled in from reference TRBV7-3 and TRBJ2-7, reads GAGVSQTPSNKVTEKGKYVELRCDPISGHTALYWYRQSLGQGPEFLIYFQGTGAADDSGLPNDRFFAVRPEGSVSTLKIQRTERGDSAVYLCASSYRGGLASEQYFGPGTRLTVT.